This T cell receptor beta chain was profiled in a study of vaccination and CD4 T cells after COVID-19. This clonotype was seen more than once but under ten times. Antigen unknown. Germline V gene sequence: CDR1 KGHSH, CDR2 LQKENI. The CDR3 runs 15 residues. V lost 3 bases, J lost 3 bases, and 4 bases stayed unmatched. Specified treatment: approximately nine-day PBMC culture with coronavirus spike peptide pools or control peptides (ViraFEST assay). Oncomine TCR Beta short-read sequencing was applied to DNA from cultured CD4+ T cells. MiXCR was run by TCRdb on the PCR reads, yielding one entry per CDR3 protein. Among 15,000 or so distinct CDR3 sequences listed, less than 60% were seen once.

The clonotype was recovered from a human donor who had recovered from COVID-19. The specimen sequenced was CD4+ T cells from blood, cultured in vitro. The rearrangement joins TRBV18 to TRBJ1-5, with 8 positions matching TRBD1. The CDR3 reads CASSPRTGFNQPQHF. The DNA for the CDR3 is TGTGCCAGCTCACCCCGGACAGGGTTCAATCAGCCCCAGCATTTT.